The clone carrying this TCR beta chain has just one count. The antigen remains unidentified. The data derive from a study of cytomegalovirus exposure and HLA in healthy donors. The study, taken as a whole, reports: The investigators catalogued 160 or so TCR beta chains as cytomegalovirus-associated. It was reported that the classifier diagnosed cytomegalovirus status with high specificity and sensitivity in both the original and validation cohorts. TCR sequences were mostly rare, though some public TCRs occurred in many donors.

The 120-subject validation cohort, separate from the approximately 660-subject first cohort, included the donors. The method was immunoSEQ multiplex PCR; TCRdb's version includes in-frame clones alone and lacks a portion of them. Of fewer than 250,000 clones in the sample, over 75% were seen once. This receptor was obtained from a woman aged 18-35 years in good health and CMV-seropositive. Sequencing used PBMCs.

The CDR3 DNA follows: TGTGCCAGCAGCGTAGGTCTGGAGGGAAACACCATATATTTT. It encodes CASSVGLEGNTIYF. This chain links TRBV9 with TRBJ1-3; D gene uncertain. V shed 0 bases and J shed 4 bases, with 8 bases lying between them. The CDR3 runs to 14 residues. From germline, CDR1 is SGDLS and CDR2 YYNGEE.